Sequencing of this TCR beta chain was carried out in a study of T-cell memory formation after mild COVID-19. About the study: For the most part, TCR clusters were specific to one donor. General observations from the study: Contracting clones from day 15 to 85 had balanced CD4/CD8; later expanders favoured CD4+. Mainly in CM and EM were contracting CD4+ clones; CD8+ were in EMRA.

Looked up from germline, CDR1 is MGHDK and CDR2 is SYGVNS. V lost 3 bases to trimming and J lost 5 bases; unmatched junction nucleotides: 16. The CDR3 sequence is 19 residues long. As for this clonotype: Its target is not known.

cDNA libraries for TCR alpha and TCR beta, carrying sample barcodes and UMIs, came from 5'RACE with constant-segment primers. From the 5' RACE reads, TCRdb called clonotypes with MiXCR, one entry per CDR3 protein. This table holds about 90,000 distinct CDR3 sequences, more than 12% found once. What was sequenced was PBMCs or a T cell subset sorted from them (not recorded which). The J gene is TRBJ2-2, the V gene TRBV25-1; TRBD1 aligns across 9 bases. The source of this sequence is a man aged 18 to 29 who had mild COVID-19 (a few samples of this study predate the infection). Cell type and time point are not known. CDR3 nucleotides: TGTGCCAGCAGTGAGTCCGGGCGGAGAGGGACAGGGTCTACCGGGGAGCTGTTTTTT. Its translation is CASSESGRRGTGSTGELFF. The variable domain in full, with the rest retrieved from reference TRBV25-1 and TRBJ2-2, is EADIYQTPRYLVIGTGKKITLECSQTMGHDKMYWYQQDPGMELHLIHYSYGVNSTEKGDLSSESTVSRIRTEHFPLTLESARPSHTSQYLCASSESGRRGTGSTGELFFGEGSRLTVL.